Listed below are T cell receptor beta chains from one sample, sequenced in a study of blood T cells in healthy people across ages. TCRdb reprocessed the 5' RACE reads with MiXCR, giving one entry per CDR3 protein. The sample shows roughly 1,100,000 distinct CDR3 sequences, around 27% of them seen only once. These sequences were also reported in another study, on T cells of mothers and their children.

The sample taken for sequencing was blood. Source of these receptors: a girl aged 2 to 10 in good health. Each CDR3 is given with its conserved first and last residue. Fields, in order: D gene, V gene, clone size, J gene, CDR3 protein, CDR3 DNA. The D gene is left open where the match is weak. Only part of the rows carry a size: once, few, many, or a class if the clone is expanded.

NA,TRBV12-3/TRBV12-4,NA,TRBJ1-6,CASSLIQGRSPLHF,TGTGCCAGCAGTTTAATACAGGGTCGGTCACCCCTCCACTTT
TRBD2,TRBV29-1,NA,TRBJ2-3,CSVWEGGNTDTQYF,TGCAGCGTATGGGAGGGAGGGAACACAGATACGCAGTATTTT
TRBD2,TRBV12-3/TRBV12-4,NA,TRBJ2-5,CASSQPLGGETQYF,TGTGCCAGCAGTCAACCTTTGGGAGGGGAGACCCAGTACTTC
TRBD1,TRBV27,few,TRBJ1-2,CASSFLHSDRDGYTF,TGTGCCAGCAGTTTCCTCCACTCGGACAGGGACGGCTACACCTTC
NA,TRBV5-1,NA,TRBJ2-5,CASSSRAWVETQYF,TGCGCCAGCAGCTCGAGGGCCTGGGTAGAGACCCAGTACTTC
NA,TRBV29-1,NA,TRBJ2-3,CSVEVAPGTDTQYF,TGCAGCGTTGAGGTGGCTCCCGGCACAGATACGCAGTATTTT
NA,TRBV5-6,NA,TRBJ2-2,CASSDGLPNSGELFF,TGTGCCAGCAGCGATGGGCTGCCGAACTCCGGGGAGCTGTTTTTT
NA,TRBV13,NA,TRBJ1-2,CASSLVEGHGYTF,TGTGCCAGCAGCTTGGTCGAAGGACATGGCTACACCTTC
NA,TRBV4-1,NA,TRBJ1-2,CASSQVLGGYTF,TGCGCCAGCAGCCAGGTCTTGGGCGGCTACACCTTC
TRBD2,TRBV20-1,few,TRBJ2-3,CSARRPGRTDTDTQYF,TGCAGTGCTAGAAGGCCCGGGAGGACCGACACAGATACGCAGTATTTT
NA,TRBV29-1,few,TRBJ2-1,CSAVGTALAVNEQFF,TGCAGCGCCGTGGGAACTGCCCTGGCGGTCAATGAGCAGTTCTTC
TRBD2,TRBV7-6,few,TRBJ2-1,CASALGESGGINEQFF,TGTGCCAGCGCCCTAGGGGAGAGCGGGGGAATCAATGAGCAGTTCTTC
NA,TRBV12-3/TRBV12-4,NA,TRBJ1-6,CASSFSANSPLHF,TGTGCCAGCAGTTTTTCGGCAAATTCACCCCTCCACTTT
NA,TRBV20-1,few,TRBJ2-1,CSARDEGALDEQFF,TGCAGTGCTAGAGATGAGGGAGCGTTGGATGAGCAGTTCTTC
NA,TRBV7-9,NA,TRBJ2-7,CASSSQPREPPYEQYF,TGTGCCAGCAGCTCTCAGCCCCGGGAGCCCCCCTACGAGCAGTACTTC
NA,TRBV29-1,few,TRBJ1-3,CSADDGFSGNTIYF,TGCAGCGCCGACGACGGTTTCTCTGGAAACACCATATATTTT
NA,TRBV7-9,NA,TRBJ1-4,CASSLELATNEKLFF,TGTGCCAGCAGCTTAGAACTAGCAACTAATGAAAAACTGTTTTTT
TRBD1,TRBV10-3,NA,TRBJ2-1,CAITTDRGREQFF,TGTGCCATCACTACGGACAGGGGGCGTGAGCAGTTCTTC
NA,TRBV14,NA,TRBJ2-5,CASSQVGGMKETQYF,TGTGCCAGCAGCCAAGTAGGAGGGATGAAAGAGACCCAGTACTTC
TRBD2,TRBV20-1,NA,TRBJ2-3,CSAQLAGGTTDTQYF,TGCAGTGCGCAACTAGCGGGGGGAACCACAGATACGCAGTATTTT
NA,TRBV28,few,TRBJ2-7,CASNSGALTYEQYF,TGTGCCAGCAACTCGGGGGCTTTGACCTACGAGCAGTACTTC
TRBD2,TRBV11-2,few,TRBJ2-3,CASSLSGLAGVPDTQYF,TGTGCCAGCAGCTTATCGGGGCTAGCGGGAGTACCGGATACGCAGTATTTT
NA,TRBV29-1,NA,TRBJ2-1,CSARGSGAERDSYNEQFF,TGCAGCGCTAGGGGTAGCGGAGCGGAGAGAGATTCCTACAATGAGCAGTTCTTC
TRBD2,TRBV15,NA,TRBJ2-3,CATSRDRGSGGVDTQYF,TGTGCCACCAGCAGAGATCGGGGTAGCGGGGGGGTAGATACGCAGTATTTT
TRBD1,TRBV7-2,NA,TRBJ1-6,CASSFPLGTGDSPLHF,TGTGCCAGCAGCTTCCCACTGGGGACAGGGGATTCACCCCTCCACTTT
NA,TRBV15,NA,TRBJ2-7,CATSRANAASGEQYF,TGTGCCACCAGCAGGGCGAACGCCGCCTCCGGAGAGCAGTACTTC
NA,TRBV5-1,few,TRBJ2-1,CASTRERGRDLYNEQFF,TGCGCCAGCACCCGGGAACGGGGCAGGGACCTCTACAATGAGCAGTTCTTC
TRBD1,TRBV29-1,NA,TRBJ2-7,CSASGTDEYEQYF,TGCAGCGCCTCCGGGACAGATGAGTACGAGCAGTACTTC
NA,TRBV5-1,few,TRBJ1-4,CASSVNDEKLFF,TGCGCCAGCAGCGTTAACGACGAAAAACTGTTTTTT
TRBD1,TRBV29-1,NA,TRBJ1-1,CSTWDRGKSEAFF,TGCAGCACCTGGGACAGGGGTAAATCTGAAGCTTTCTTT
TRBD2,TRBV5-1,NA,TRBJ2-1,CASSLGLAGGRQFF,TGCGCCAGCAGCTTGGGACTAGCGGGAGGTAGGCAGTTCTTC
NA,TRBV4-1,NA,TRBJ2-2,CASSQAQSVGFGELFF,TGCGCCAGCAGCCAAGCCCAGTCCGTGGGCTTCGGGGAGCTGTTTTTT
NA,TRBV24-1,few,TRBJ2-3,CATSDMAWDTQYF,TGTGCCACCAGTGATATGGCGTGGGATACGCAGTATTTT
NA,TRBV28,NA,TRBJ1-3,CASSGISGNTIYF,TGTGCCAGTTCAGGGATCTCTGGAAACACCATATATTTT
NA,TRBV21-1,NA,TRBJ2-6,CATWTGASSGANVLTF,TGTGCCACCTGGACAGGGGCCTCCTCTGGGGCCAACGTCCTGACTTTC
TRBD2,TRBV27,NA,TRBJ2-5,CASMGLAGRSEQLF,TGTGCCAGTATGGGACTAGCGGGAAGGAGTGAGCAGCTCTTC
NA,TRBV9,few,TRBJ2-7,CASSVASRGSSYEQYF,TGTGCCAGCAGCGTAGCTAGTAGGGGATCGTCCTACGAGCAGTACTTC
TRBD2,TRBV5-6,few,TRBJ2-1,CASSPPGLPSNEQFF,TGTGCCAGCAGCCCCCCGGGACTACCGTCGAATGAGCAGTTCTTC
NA,TRBV20-1,NA,TRBJ2-1,CSARDPYSGNEQFF,TGCAGTGCTAGAGATCCCTATTCGGGCAATGAGCAGTTCTTC
TRBD1,TRBV28,NA,TRBJ2-7,CASSLTGTGLREQYF,TGTGCCAGCAGTTTAACCGGGACAGGGCTGAGGGAGCAGTACTTC
NA,TRBV5-6,NA,TRBJ1-3,CASSADVSSGNTIYF,TGTGCCAGCAGCGCGGACGTCTCCTCTGGAAACACCATATATTTT
NA,TRBV5-1,NA,TRBJ2-7,CASSLVRVQDEQYF,TGCGCCAGCAGCTTGGTAAGGGTTCAGGACGAGCAGTACTTC
NA,TRBV29-1,NA,TRBJ2-7,CSVENNYEQYF,TGCAGCGTTGAAAACAACTACGAGCAGTACTTC
NA,TRBV3-1,few,TRBJ1-5,CASSPSLRYSNQPQHF,TGTGCCAGCAGCCCCTCATTGAGGTATAGCAATCAGCCCCAGCATTTT
TRBD1,TRBV29-1,few,TRBJ2-7,CSVDGHGQGLGYEQYF,TGCAGCGTTGACGGCCACGGACAGGGCCTTGGATACGAGCAGTACTTC
NA,TRBV15,NA,TRBJ2-7,CATSREIASGEQYF,TGTGCCACCAGCAGAGAAATAGCATCGGGCGAGCAGTACTTC
NA,TRBV20-1,few,TRBJ1-4,CSARAQKNEKLFF,TGCAGTGCTAGAGCCCAGAAAAATGAAAAACTGTTTTTT
TRBD2,TRBV9,many,TRBJ2-3,CASSGEGSTDTQYF,TGTGCCAGCAGCGGGGAGGGTAGCACAGATACGCAGTATTTT
NA,TRBV10-3,NA,TRBJ2-1,CAITVGSYNEQFF,TGTGCCATCACGGTGGGTTCCTACAATGAGCAGTTCTTC
NA,TRBV19,NA,TRBJ1-5,CASSIWRERVQPQHF,TGTGCCAGTAGTATCTGGAGGGAACGGGTACAGCCCCAGCATTTT
NA,TRBV5-1,few,TRBJ1-1,CATRTAGLNTEAFF,TGCGCCACCCGGACGGCGGGGCTGAACACTGAAGCTTTCTTT
NA,TRBV20-1,few,TRBJ2-5,CSARGASQETQYF,TGCAGTGCCCGCGGGGCTAGCCAAGAGACCCAGTACTTC
NA,TRBV9,NA,TRBJ1-2,CASSEGGDYGYTF,TGTGCCAGCAGCGAGGGGGGGGACTATGGCTACACCTTC
TRBD1,TRBV29-1,NA,TRBJ1-2,CSVEVGQGDGYTF,TGCAGCGTTGAAGTTGGACAGGGGGACGGCTACACCTTC
NA,TRBV15,few,TRBJ1-4,CATSGSEKLFF,TGTGCCACCAGCGGGAGTGAAAAACTGTTTTTT
TRBD1,TRBV7-2,few,TRBJ2-6,CASSTRDRPSGANVLTF,TGTGCCAGCAGCACCCGGGACAGACCTTCTGGGGCCAACGTCCTGACTTTC
TRBD2,TRBV12-3/TRBV12-4,few,TRBJ2-5,CASSLAGSRRLAGGPRETQYF,TGTGCCAGCAGTTTAGCCGGTAGTCGAAGACTAGCGGGGGGCCCTAGGGAGACCCAGTACTTC